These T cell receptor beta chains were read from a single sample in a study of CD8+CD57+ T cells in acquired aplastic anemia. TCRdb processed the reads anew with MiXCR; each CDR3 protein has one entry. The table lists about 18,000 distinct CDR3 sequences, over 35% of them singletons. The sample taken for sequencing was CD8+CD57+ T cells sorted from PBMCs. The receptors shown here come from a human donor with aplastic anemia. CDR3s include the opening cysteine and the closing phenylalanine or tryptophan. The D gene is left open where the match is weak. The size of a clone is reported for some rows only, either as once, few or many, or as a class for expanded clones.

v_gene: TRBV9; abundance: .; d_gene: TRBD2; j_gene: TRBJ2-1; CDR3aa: CASSVVASGGDNEQFF; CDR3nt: TGTGCCAGCAGCGTAGTGGCTAGCGGGGGGGACAATGAGCAGTTCTTC
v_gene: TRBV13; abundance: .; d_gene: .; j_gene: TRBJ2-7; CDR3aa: CASSRARYEQYF; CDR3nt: TGTGCCAGCAGCCGGGCCCGATACGAGCAGTACTTC
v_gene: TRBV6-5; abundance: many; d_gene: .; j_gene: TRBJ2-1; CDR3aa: CASSYSDNNEQFF; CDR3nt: TGTGCCAGCAGTTACTCTGATAACAATGAGCAGTTCTTC
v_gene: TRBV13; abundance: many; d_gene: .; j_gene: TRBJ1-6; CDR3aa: CASRIKGAYNSPLHF; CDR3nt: TGTGCCAGCAGGATAAAGGGCGCCTATAATTCACCCCTCCACTTT
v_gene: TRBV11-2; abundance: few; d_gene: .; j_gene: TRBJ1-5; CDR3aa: CASSEDQGLDQPQHF; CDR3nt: TGTGCCAGCAGCGAAGATCAGGGGCTGGATCAGCCCCAGCATTTT
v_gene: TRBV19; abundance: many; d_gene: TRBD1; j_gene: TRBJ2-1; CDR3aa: CASGDRGGNEQFF; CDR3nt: TGTGCCAGTGGGGACAGGGGTGGGAATGAGCAGTTCTTC
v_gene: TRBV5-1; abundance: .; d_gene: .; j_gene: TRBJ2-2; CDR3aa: CASSPWINGQGPGELFF; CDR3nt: TGCGCCAGCAGCCCCTGGATTAATGGGCAGGGTCCCGGGGAGCTGTTTTTT
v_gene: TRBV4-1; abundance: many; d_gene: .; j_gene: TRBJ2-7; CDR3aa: CASSQDGPSYEQYF; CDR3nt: TGTGCCAGCAGCCAAGACGGACCCAGCTACGAGCAGTACTTC
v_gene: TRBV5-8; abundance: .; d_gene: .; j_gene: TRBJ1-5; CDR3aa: CASSLWEGSQPQHF; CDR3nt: TGTGCCAGCAGCTTGTGGGAAGGGAGCCAGCCCCAGCATTTT
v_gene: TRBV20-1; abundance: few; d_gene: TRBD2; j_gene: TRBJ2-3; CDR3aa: CSARSGNTASTDTQYF; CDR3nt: TGCAGTGCCCGTAGCGGGAACACTGCTAGCACAGATACGCAGTATTTT
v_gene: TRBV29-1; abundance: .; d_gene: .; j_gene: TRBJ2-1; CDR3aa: CSLVVGNEQFF; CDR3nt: TGCAGTTTAGTGGTAGGCAATGAGCAGTTCTTC
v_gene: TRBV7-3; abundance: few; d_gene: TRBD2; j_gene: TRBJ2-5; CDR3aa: CASTRLAGVGETQYF; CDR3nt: TGTGCCAGCACGAGACTAGCGGGAGTAGGAGAGACCCAGTACTTC
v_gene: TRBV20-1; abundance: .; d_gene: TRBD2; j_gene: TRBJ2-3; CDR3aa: CSARAGTSGWADTQYF; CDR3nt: TGCAGTGCTAGAGCGGGGACTAGCGGGTGGGCAGATACGCAGTATTTT
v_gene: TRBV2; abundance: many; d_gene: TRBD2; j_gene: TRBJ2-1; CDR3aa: CASRSGGSSYNEQFF; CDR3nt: TGTGCCAGCAGGAGCGGGGGGAGCTCCTACAATGAGCAGTTCTTC
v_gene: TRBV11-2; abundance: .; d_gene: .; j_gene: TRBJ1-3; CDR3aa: CASSRTTSGNTIYF; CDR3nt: TGTGCCAGCAGCCGGACAACCTCTGGAAACACCATATATTTT
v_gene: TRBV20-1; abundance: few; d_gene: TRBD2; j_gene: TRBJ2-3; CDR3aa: CSAGPSGRRTDTQYF; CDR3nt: TGCAGTGCTGGCCCTAGCGGGAGACGGACAGATACGCAGTATTTT
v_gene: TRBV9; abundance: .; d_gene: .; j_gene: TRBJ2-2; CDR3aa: CASSGDFGELFF; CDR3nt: TGTGCCAGCAGCGGCGATTTCGGGGAGCTGTTTTTT
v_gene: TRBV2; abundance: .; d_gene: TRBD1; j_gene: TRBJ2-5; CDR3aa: CASNQDRVEAETQYF; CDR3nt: TGTGCCAGCAATCAGGACAGGGTCGAGGCAGAGACCCAGTACTTC
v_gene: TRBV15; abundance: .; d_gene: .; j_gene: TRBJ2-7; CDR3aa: CATSSELRGRNSYEQYF; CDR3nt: TGTGCCACCAGCAGCGAACTTCGGGGCAGGAACTCCTACGAGCAGTACTTC
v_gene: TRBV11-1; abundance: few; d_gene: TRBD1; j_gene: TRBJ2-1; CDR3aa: CASSFSDRAGEQFF; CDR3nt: TGTGCCAGCAGCTTCTCAGACAGGGCGGGTGAGCAGTTCTTC
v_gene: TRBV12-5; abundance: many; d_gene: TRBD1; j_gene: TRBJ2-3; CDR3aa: CASGLVLGTGTTDTQYF; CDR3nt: TGTGCTAGTGGTTTGGTCCTTGGGACAGGGACCACAGATACGCAGTATTTT
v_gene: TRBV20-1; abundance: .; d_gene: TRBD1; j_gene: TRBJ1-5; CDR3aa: CSAPPTGDQPQHF; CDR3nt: TGCAGTGCTCCACCGACAGGGGATCAGCCCCAGCATTTT
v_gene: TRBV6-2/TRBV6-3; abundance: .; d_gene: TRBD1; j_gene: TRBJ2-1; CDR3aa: CASSYFGTGYNEQFF; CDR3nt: TGTGCCAGCAGTTACTTCGGGACAGGGTACAATGAGCAGTTCTTC
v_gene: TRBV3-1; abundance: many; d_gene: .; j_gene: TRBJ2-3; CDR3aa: CASSHVPGGVQADTQYF; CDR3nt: TGTGCCAGCAGCCACGTCCCAGGGGGGGTCCAGGCAGATACGCAGTATTTT
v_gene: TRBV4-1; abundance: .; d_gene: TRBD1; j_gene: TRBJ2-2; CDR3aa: CASSRSRAGGPRTGELFF; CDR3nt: TGCGCCAGCAGCCGAAGTCGGGCAGGGGGTCCCCGGACCGGGGAGCTGTTTTTT
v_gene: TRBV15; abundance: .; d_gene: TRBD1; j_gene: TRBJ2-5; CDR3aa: CAASRTGSRAETQYF; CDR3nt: TGTGCCGCCAGCAGGACAGGGAGCAGGGCGGAGACCCAGTACTTC
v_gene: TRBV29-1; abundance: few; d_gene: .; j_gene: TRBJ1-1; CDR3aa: CSVGQLNTEAFF; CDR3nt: TGCAGCGTAGGACAACTGAACACTGAAGCTTTCTTT
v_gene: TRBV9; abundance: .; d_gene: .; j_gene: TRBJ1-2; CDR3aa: CASSRDTTNYGYTF; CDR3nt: TGTGCCAGCAGTCGGGACACCACTAACTATGGCTACACCTTC
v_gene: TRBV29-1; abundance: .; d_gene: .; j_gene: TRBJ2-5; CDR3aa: CSVALPRRAGETQYF; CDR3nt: TGCAGCGTTGCCCTCCCGCGCAGGGCTGGGGAGACCCAGTACTTC
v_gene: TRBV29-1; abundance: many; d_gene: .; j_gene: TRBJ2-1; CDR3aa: CSVESNNEQFF; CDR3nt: TGCAGCGTTGAGTCAAACAATGAGCAGTTCTTC
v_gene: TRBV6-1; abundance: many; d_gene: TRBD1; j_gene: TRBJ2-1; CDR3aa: CASTGQGHNEQFF; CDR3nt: TGTGCCAGCACCGGACAGGGTCACAATGAGCAGTTCTTC
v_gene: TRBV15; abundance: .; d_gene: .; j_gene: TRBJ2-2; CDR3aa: CATSRVGRDTGELFF; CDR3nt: TGTGCCACCAGCAGAGTCGGCAGGGACACCGGGGAGCTGTTTTTT
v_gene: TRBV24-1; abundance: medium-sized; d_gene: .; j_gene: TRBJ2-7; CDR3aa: CATSGGAGSFEQYF; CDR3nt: TGTGCCACCAGTGGCGGGGCAGGGTCCTTCGAGCAGTACTTC
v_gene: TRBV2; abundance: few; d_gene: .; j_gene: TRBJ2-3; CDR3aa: CASSFGSTDTQYF; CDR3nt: TGTGCCAGCAGTTTCGGATCCACAGATACGCAGTATTTT
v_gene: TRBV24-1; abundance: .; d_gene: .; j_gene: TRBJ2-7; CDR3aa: CASTPGTGNYEQYF; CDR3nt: TGTGCCAGCACCCCGGGGACCGGTAACTACGAGCAGTACTTC
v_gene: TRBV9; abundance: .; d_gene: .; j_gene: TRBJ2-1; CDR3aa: CASSESGARNEQFF; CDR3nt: TGTGCCAGCAGTGAAAGCGGTGCGAGGAATGAGCAGTTCTTC
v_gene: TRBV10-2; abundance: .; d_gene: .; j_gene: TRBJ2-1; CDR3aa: CASRFYNEQFF; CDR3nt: TGCGCCAGCAGGTTCTACAATGAGCAGTTCTTC
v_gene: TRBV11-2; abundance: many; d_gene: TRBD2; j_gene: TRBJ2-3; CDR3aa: CASSLDPPGGGITDTQYF; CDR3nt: TGTGCCAGCAGCTTAGATCCCCCTGGGGGGGGGATCACAGATACGCAGTATTTT
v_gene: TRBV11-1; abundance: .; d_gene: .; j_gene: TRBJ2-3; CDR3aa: CASSLDGTSTDTQYF; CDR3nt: TGTGCCAGCAGCTTAGACGGTACTAGCACAGATACGCAGTATTTT
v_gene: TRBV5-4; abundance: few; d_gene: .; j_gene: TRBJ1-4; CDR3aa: CASSLSGTANEKLFF; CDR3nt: TGTGCCAGCAGCTTGTCTGGGACGGCTAATGAAAAACTGTTTTTT
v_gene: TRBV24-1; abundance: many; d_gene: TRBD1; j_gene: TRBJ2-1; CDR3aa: CATSGRGRLEYNEQFF; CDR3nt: TGTGCCACCAGTGGTAGGGGGCGGTTAGAATACAATGAGCAGTTCTTC
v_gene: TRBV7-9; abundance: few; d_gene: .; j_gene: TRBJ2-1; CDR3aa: CASSLGSGNEQFF; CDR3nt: TGTGCCAGCAGTTTAGGGTCGGGGAATGAGCAGTTCTTC
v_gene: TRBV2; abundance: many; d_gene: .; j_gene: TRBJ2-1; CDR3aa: CASRGYNEQFF; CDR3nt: TGTGCCAGCAGAGGCTACAATGAGCAGTTCTTC
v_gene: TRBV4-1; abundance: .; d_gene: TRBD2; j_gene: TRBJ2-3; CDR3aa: CASSQAGGWGTDTQYF; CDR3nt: TGCGCCAGCAGCCAGGCGGGAGGATGGGGCACAGATACGCAGTATTTT
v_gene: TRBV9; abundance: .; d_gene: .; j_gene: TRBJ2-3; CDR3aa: CASSVGGLGSRTDTQYF; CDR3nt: TGTGCCAGCAGCGTAGGAGGACTTGGCTCCCGCACAGATACGCAGTATTTT
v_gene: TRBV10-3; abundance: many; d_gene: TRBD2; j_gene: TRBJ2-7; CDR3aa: CAISVTSGRSSYEQYF; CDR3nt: TGTGCCATCAGCGTTACTAGCGGGAGGTCCTCCTACGAGCAGTACTTC
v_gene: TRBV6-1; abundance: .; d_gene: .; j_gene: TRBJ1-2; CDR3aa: CASRRVEGGYTF; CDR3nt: TGTGCCAGCAGAAGAGTAGAGGGTGGCTACACCTTC
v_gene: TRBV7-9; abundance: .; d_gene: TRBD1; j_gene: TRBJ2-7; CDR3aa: CASSFPWDSAYEQYF; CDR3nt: TGTGCCAGCAGCTTCCCTTGGGACAGCGCCTACGAGCAGTACTTC
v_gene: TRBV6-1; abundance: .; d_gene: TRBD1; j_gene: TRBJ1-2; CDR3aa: CASSGTGGNGYTF; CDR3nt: TGTGCCAGCAGTGGAACAGGGGGCAATGGCTACACCTTC
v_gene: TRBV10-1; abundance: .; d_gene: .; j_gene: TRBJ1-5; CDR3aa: CASSAETSQPQHF; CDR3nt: TGCGCCAGCAGCGCAGAGACGAGTCAGCCCCAGCATTTT
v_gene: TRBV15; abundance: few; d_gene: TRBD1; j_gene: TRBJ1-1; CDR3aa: CATSRPFPGQGPEAFF; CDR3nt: TGTGCCACCAGCAGACCATTTCCGGGACAGGGCCCTGAAGCTTTCTTT
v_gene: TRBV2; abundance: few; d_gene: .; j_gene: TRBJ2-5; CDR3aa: CASSEIGSSQYF; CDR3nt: TGTGCCAGCAGTGAGATAGGGTCGTCCCAGTACTTC
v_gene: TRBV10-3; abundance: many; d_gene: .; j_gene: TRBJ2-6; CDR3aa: CAISESGGSGANVLTF; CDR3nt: TGTGCCATCAGTGAGTCAGGGGGCTCTGGGGCCAACGTCCTGACTTTC
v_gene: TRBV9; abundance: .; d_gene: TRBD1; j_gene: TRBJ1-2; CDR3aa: CASSTRQGAEYGYTF; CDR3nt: TGTGCCAGCAGCACCCGACAGGGGGCCGAATATGGCTACACCTTC